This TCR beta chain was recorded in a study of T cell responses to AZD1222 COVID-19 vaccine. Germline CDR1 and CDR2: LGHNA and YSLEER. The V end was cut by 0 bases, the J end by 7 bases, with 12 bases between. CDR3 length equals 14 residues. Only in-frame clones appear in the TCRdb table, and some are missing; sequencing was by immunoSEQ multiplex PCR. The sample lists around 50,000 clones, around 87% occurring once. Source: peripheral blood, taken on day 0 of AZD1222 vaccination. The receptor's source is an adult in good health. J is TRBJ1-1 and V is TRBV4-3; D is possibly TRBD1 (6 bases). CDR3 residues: CASSQDLGGGEAFF. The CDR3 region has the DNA TGCGCCAGCAGCCAAGATTTGGGAGGGGGTGAAGCTTTCTTT.